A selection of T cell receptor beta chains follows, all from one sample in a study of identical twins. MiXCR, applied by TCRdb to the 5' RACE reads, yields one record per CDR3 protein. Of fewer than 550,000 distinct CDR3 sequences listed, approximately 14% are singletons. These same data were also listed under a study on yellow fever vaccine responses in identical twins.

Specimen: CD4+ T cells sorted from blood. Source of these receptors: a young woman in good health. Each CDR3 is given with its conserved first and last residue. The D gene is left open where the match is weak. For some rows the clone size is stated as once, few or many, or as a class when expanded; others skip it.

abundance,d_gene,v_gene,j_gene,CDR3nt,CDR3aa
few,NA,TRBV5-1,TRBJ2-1,TGCGCCAGCAGCTTCCGGGTCGGAACCTACAATGAGCAGTTCTTC,CASSFRVGTYNEQFF
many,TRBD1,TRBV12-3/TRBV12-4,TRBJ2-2,TGTGCCAGCAGCGACAGGGGGCGTACCGGGGAGCTGTTTTTT,CASSDRGRTGELFF
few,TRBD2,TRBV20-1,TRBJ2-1,TGCAGTGCTAGAGGGCTAGCGGGAGTCAATGAGCAGTTCTTC,CSARGLAGVNEQFF
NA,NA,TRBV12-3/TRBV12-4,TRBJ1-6,TGTGCCAGCAGTTTAGACCTAAATTCACCCCTCCACTTT,CASSLDLNSPLHF
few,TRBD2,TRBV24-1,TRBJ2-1,TGTGCCACCAGTCGCACTAGCGGGGGGACTTACAATGAGCAGTTCTTC,CATSRTSGGTYNEQFF
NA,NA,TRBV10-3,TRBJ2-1,TGTGCCACGAGACGGGGAGGTGACAATGAGCAGTTCTTC,CATRRGGDNEQFF
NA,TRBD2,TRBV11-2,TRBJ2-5,TGTGCCAGCAGCCCGCGACTAGCGGGGGCCCAAGAGACCCAGTACTTC,CASSPRLAGAQETQYF
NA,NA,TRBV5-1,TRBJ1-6,TGCGCCAGCAGCTTGGGGGCCCGGGATCACCTCCACTTT,CASSLGARDHLHF
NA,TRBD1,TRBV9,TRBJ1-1,TGTGCCAGCAGCGAGGGACAGGGGGCGGGAGCTTTCTTT,CASSEGQGAGAFF
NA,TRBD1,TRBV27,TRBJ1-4,TGTGCCAGCAGTTTCTCTCCCGGGACAGGGGCCGAAAAACTGTTTTTT,CASSFSPGTGAEKLFF
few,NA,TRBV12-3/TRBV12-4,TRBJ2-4,TGTGCCAGCAGTTCTGACAGGATCCTAGCCAAAAACATTCAGTACTTC,CASSSDRILAKNIQYF
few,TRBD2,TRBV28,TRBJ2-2,TGTGCCATCACAGAGGCGGGAGTAAACACCGGGGAGCTGTTTTTT,CAITEAGVNTGELFF
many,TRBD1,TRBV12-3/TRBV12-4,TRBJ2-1,TGTGCCAGCAGTCCCTCCGACAGGGTAGGGTACAATGAGCAGTTCTTC,CASSPSDRVGYNEQFF
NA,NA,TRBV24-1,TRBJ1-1,TGTGCCACCAGTGATGCAACAGGGAGCACTGAAGCTTTCTTT,CATSDATGSTEAFF
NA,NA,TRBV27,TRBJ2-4,TGTGCCAGCAGTATTAAGCCGACAGCCAGCGCCAAAAACATTCAGTACTTC,CASSIKPTASAKNIQYF
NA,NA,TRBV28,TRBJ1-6,TGTGCCAGCAGAAACCCTCCCGGGACTGTTAATTCACCCCTCCACTTT,CASRNPPGTVNSPLHF
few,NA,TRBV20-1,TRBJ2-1,TGCAGTGCTACGGAGACCCTCTACAATGAGCAGTTCTTC,CSATETLYNEQFF
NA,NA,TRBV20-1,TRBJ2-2,TGCAGTGCTAGGCAGGGGTGGAACACCGGGGAGCTGTTTTTT,CSARQGWNTGELFF
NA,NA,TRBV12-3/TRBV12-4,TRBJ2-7,TGTGCCAGCAGTTTATCCCTCGGATCCTACGAGCAGTACTTC,CASSLSLGSYEQYF
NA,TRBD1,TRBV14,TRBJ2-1,TGTGCCAGCAGCATACAGGGGGCGTCTCAGTTCTTC,CASSIQGASQFF
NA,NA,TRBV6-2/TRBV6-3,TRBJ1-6,TGTGCCAGCAGTTACTCGCGGTCACCCCTCCACTTT,CASSYSRSPLHF
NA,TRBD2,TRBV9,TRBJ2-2,TGTGCCAGCAGTTTGAATAGCGGGGCGAACACCGGGGAGCTGTTTTTT,CASSLNSGANTGELFF
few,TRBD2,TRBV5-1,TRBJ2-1,TGCGCCAGCAGCGCAGGCCAGGGAGGGGACAATGAGCAGTTCTTC,CASSAGQGGDNEQFF
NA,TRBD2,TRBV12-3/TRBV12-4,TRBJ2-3,TGTGCCAGCAGCGCCGGACTAGCGGGGTTTGATACGCAGTATTTT,CASSAGLAGFDTQYF
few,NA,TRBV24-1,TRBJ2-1,TGTGCCACCAGTGACTCCGGGACAAACTACAATGAGCAGTTCTTC,CATSDSGTNYNEQFF
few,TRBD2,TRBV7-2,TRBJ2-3,TGTGCCAGCAGCTTCCAGGCGGGGGGAACCACAGATACGCAGTATTTT,CASSFQAGGTTDTQYF
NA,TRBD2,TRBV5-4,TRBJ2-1,TGTGCCAGCAGCTTGGGACCCCGCGGGACAGGGGGACTAGCGGGGGTGAATGAGCAGTTCTTC,CASSLGPRGTGGLAGVNEQFF
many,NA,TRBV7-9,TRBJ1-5,TGTGCCAGCAGCTTAGGGGCAGGCGGGGATCGTCAGCCCCAGCATTTT,CASSLGAGGDRQPQHF
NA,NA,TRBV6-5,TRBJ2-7,TGTGCCAGCAGTTACTACCGGGCAGGGAACTACGAGCAGTACTTC,CASSYYRAGNYEQYF
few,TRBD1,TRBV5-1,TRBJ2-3,TGCGCCAGCAGCCTCCGGGACAGGTTCACAGATACGCAGTATTTT,CASSLRDRFTDTQYF
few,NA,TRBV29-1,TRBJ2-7,TGCAGCGTTGAGCGACAGGACACTTACGAGCAGTACTTC,CSVERQDTYEQYF
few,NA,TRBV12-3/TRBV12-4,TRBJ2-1,TGTGCCAGCACATTCGGAACTAGAGCTTTCTTC,CASTFGTRAFF
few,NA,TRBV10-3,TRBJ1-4,TGTGCCATCAGTGGGGGAGACAATGAAAAACTGTTTTTT,CAISGGDNEKLFF
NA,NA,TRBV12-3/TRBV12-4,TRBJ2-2,TGTGCCAGCAGTTTAGGGACCGCCACCGGGGAGCTGTTTTTT,CASSLGTATGELFF
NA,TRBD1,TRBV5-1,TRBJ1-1,TGCGCCAGCAGCATGGGACAGGGGAGCACTGAAGCTTTCTTT,CASSMGQGSTEAFF
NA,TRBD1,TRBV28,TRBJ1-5,TGTGCCAGCAGTGCAGCGGGCAGGGGGCAAGGGCAGCCCCAGCATTTT,CASSAAGRGQGQPQHF
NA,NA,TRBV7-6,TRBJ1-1,TGTGCCAGCAGCTTAGCGGCCCCGAGTTACGGGTCTGAAGCTTTCTTT,CASSLAAPSYGSEAFF
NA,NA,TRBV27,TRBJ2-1,TGTGCCAGCAGTTTAGTTGGCGGTGCAGGCTACAATGAGCAGTTCTTC,CASSLVGGAGYNEQFF
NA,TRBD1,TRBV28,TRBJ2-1,TGTGCCATCGAACCGTCCGGGACAGTGAACAATGAGCAGTTCTTC,CAIEPSGTVNNEQFF
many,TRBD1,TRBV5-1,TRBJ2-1,TGCGCCAGCAGCTTGGGGGACAGGAAATACAATGAGCAGTTCTTC,CASSLGDRKYNEQFF